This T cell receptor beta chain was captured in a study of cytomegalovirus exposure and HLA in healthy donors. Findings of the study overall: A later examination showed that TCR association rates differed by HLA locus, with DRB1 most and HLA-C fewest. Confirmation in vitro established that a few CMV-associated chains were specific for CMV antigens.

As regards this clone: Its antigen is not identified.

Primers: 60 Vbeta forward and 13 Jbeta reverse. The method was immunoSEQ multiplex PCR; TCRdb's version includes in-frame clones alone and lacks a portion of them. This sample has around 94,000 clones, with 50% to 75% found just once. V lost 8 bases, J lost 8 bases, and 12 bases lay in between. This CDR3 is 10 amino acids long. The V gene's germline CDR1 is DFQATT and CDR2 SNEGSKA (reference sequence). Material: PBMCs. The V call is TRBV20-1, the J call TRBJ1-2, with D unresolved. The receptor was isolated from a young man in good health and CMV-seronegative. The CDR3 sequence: CSIGSPGYTF. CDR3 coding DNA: TGCAGTATCGGGAGTCCCGGCTACACCTTC.